This TCR beta chain emerged from a study of CD8+CD57+ T cells in acquired aplastic anemia. CDR1 ENHRY and CDR2 SYGVKD come from the germline V gene. V was pared by 2 bases and J by 0 bases, with 11 bases between. This CDR3 has 17 amino acids. Study-level results: Patients and controls shared some 30 CD8+ CDR3 sequences, highly expressed in patients.

Profiles of TCR beta VDJ and CDR3 were generated from a genomic DNA template. TCRdb re-analysed the reads in MiXCR, keeping a single row per CDR3 protein. The sample has around 200,000 distinct CDR3 sequences, roughly 50% seen once. Before being chosen for sequencing, patients had shown CD8+CD57+ cell expansion by flow cytometry. In its sample, this clonotype was seen many times. Its target is unknown. This TCR derives from a human donor with aplastic anemia. The chain is built from TRBV10-3 and TRBJ2-6, with TRBD1 as a possible D gene (8 bases). The sequencing input was sorted CD4+, CD8+, or CD8+CD57+ T cells (not recorded which) from PBMCs. DNA of the CDR3: TGTGCCATCAGTGAGACAGGGGGGGGCTCTGGGGCCAACGTCCTGACTTTC. Translation: CAISETGGGSGANVLTF.